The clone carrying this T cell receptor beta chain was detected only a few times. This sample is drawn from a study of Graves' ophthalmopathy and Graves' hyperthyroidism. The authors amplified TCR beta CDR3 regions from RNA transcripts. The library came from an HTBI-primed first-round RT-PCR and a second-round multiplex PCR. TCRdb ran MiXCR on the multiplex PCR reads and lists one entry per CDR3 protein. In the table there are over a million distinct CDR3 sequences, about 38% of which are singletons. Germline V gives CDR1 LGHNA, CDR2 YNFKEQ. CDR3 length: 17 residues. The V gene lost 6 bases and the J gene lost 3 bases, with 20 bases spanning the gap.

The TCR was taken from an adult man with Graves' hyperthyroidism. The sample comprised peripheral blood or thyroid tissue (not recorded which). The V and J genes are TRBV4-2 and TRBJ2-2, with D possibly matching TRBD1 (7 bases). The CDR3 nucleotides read TGTGCCAGCAGTCAGAAGACAGGGTCGGGGGACACCGGGGAGCTGTTTTTT. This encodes CASSQKTGSGDTGELFF.